The present T cell receptor beta chain was sequenced within a study of CD8 T cells in ankylosing spondylitis. General study points: Disease-linked clones were reportedly significantly enriched in matched ankylosing spondylitis synovial fluid. Disease-linked clones were CD8+ and relatively rare in peripheral blood.

Making the TCR beta libraries involved quantitative 5'-RACE with molecular barcodes. TCRdb re-analysed the 5' RACE reads in MiXCR, keeping a single row per CDR3 protein. The table has under 55,000 distinct CDR3 sequences, 7.4% seen once. This clonotype has ten or more counts. Its antigen remains unknown. Germline assignment: CDR1 SGHRS and CDR2 YFSETQ. The V gene end was trimmed by 7 bases and the J gene end by 7 bases; junction bases not matched to a gene: 6. The CDR3 extends over 14 amino acids. This chain joins TRBV5-1 and TRBJ1-6; TRBD1 matches at 9 bases. The sequence derives from a female donor with ankylosing spondylitis or in good health (not recorded which). Input material: blood, either unsorted or a sorted T cell fraction (not recorded which). CDR3 bases: TGCGCCAGCGGGAGGACAGGGGACAATTCACCCCTCCACTTT. Amino acid sequence: CASGRTGDNSPLHF.